Listed below are T cell receptor beta chains from one sample, sequenced in a study of blood T cell repertoires in COVID-19. Here immunoSEQ multiplex PCR was the method, and the copy in TCRdb shows in-frame clones only, minus some. Here the sample spans roughly 250,000 clones, 84% being singletons. The sample taken for sequencing was peripheral blood. These receptors were taken from a woman in her thirties or forties who had recovered from COVID-19. CDR3s leave out the opening cysteine and the closing phenylalanine or tryptophan. Each record gives: J gene, D gene, clone size, V gene, CDR3 protein. D genes are given only for firm matches. A clone size is listed for some rows: how often the clone was seen (once, few, many), or a class if it is expanded.

>TRBJ1-5|NA|NA|TRBV12-3/TRBV12-4
ASTFRVDQPQH
>TRBJ1-4|TRBD1|NA|TRBV28
ASSPRTGQGGRNEKLF
>TRBJ2-5|TRBD2|few|TRBV30
AWSRGLAGMQETQY
>TRBJ1-2|TRBD1|once|TRBV2
ASDTRETRGLVYGYT
>TRBJ2-1|NA|NA|TRBV19
ASSAQARDEQF
>TRBJ2-7|TRBD1|NA|TRBV2
AGGQVLGPLGYEQY
>TRBJ2-5|TRBD2|NA|TRBV2
ASTGGIAGGRETQY
>TRBJ1-2|NA|NA|TRBV20-1
SASPGIRGYT
>TRBJ2-3|NA|once|TRBV5-6
ASSTTGKDTDTQY
>TRBJ2-2|TRBD1|NA|TRBV5-4
ASSLGLRDSGELF
>TRBJ1-1|NA|NA|TRBV3-1/TRBV3-2
ASSQDSDTEAF
>TRBJ2-5|NA|NA|TRBV9
ASSVVASAETQY
>TRBJ2-1|NA|NA|TRBV5-5
ASSSTGSNYNEQF
>TRBJ1-5|TRBD1|NA|TRBV5-1
ASSLQGADNQPQH
>TRBJ1-3|NA|NA|TRBV19
ASSIQSGNTIY
>TRBJ2-1|TRBD2|once|TRBV13
ASSSNHWTSVEQF
>TRBJ2-5|TRBD1|NA|TRBV5-5
ASSRQGLQETQY